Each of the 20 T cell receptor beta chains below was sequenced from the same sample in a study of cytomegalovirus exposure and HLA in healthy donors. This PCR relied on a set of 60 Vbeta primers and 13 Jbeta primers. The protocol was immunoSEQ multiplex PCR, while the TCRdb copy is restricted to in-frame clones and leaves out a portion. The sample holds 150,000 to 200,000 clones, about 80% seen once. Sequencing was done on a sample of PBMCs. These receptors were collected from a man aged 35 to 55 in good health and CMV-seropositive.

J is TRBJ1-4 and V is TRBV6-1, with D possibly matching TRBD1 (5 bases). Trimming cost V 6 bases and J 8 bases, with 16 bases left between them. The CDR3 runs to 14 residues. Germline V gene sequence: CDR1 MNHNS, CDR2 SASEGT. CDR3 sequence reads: CASSPRVPEEKLFF. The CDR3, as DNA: TGTGCCAGCAGCCCCAGGGTCCCGGAGGAAAAACTGTTTTTT.

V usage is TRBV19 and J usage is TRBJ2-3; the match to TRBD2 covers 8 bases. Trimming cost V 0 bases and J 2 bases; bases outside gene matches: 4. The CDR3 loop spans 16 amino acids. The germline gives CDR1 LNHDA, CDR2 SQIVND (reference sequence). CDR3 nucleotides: TGTGCCAGTAGTATAGACCGGGGGGGCAACACAGATACGCAGTATTTT. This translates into CASSIDRGGNTDTQYF.

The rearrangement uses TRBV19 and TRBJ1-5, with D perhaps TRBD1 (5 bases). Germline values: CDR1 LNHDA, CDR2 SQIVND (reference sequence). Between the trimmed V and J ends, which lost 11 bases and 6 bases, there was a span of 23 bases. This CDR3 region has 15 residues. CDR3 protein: CAVAAGVSSGQPQHF. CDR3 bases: TGTGCCGTTGCTGCGGGGGTATCTTCGGGTCAGCCCCAGCATTTT.

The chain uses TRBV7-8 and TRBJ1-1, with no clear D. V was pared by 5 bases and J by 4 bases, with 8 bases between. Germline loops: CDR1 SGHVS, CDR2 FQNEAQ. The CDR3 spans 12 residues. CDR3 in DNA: TGTGCCAGCAGCCTCGGTATCACTGAAGCTTTCTTT. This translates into CASSLGITEAFF. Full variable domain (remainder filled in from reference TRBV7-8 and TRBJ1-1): GAGVSQSPRYKVAKRGQDVALRCDPISGHVSLFWYQQALGQGPEFLTYFQNEAQLDKSGLPSDRFFAERPEGSVSTLKIQRTQQEDSAVYLCASSLGITEAFFGQGTRLTVV.

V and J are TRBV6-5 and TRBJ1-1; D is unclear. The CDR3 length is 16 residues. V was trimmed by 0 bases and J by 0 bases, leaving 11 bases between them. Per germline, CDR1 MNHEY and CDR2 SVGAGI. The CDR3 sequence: CASSYSNAHMNTEAFF. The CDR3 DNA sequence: TGTGCCAGCAGTTACTCGAATGCACATATGAACACTGAAGCTTTCTTT.

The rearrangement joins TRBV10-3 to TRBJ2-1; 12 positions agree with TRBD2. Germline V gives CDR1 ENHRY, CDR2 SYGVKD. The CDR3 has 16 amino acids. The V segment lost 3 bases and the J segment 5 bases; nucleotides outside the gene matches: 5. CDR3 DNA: TGTGCCATCAGTGAACGACTAGCGGGAGAAAACAATGAGCAGTTCTTC. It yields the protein CAISERLAGENNEQFF.

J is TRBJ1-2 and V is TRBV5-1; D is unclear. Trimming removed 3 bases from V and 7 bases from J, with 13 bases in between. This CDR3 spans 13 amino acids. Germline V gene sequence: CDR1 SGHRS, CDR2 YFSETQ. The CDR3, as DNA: TGCGCCAGCAGCTCAAAGGCGGAAGGTGGCTACACCTTC. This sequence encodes CASSSKAEGGYTF.

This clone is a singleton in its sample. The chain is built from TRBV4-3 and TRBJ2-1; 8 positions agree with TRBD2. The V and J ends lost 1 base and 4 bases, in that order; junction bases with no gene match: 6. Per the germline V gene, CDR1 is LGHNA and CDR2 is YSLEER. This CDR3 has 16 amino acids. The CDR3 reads CASSQVASGPYNEQFF. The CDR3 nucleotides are TGCGCCAGCAGCCAAGTAGCTAGCGGGCCTTACAATGAGCAGTTCTTC.

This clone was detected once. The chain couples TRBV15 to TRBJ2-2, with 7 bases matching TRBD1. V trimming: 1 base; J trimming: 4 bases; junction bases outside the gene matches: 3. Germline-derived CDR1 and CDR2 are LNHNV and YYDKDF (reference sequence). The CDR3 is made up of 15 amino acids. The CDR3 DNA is TGTGCCACCAGCAGAGCGACAGGGCGCACCGGGGAGCTGTTTTTT. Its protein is CATSRATGRTGELFF.

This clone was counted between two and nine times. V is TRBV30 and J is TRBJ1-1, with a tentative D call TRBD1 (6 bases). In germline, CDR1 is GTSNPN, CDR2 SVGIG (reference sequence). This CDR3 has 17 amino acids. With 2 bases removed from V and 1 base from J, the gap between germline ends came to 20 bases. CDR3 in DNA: TGTGCCTGGAGTTGTCCATTAGAGGGACACCAGAACACTGAAGCTTTCTTT. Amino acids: CAWSCPLEGHQNTEAFF.

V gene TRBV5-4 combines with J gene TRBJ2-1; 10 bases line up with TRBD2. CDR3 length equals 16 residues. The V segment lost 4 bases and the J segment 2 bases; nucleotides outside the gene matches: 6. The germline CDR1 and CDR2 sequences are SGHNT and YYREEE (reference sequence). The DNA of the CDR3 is TGTGCCAGCAGCCGGAGCGGGGGGGCGACCTACAATGAGCAGTTCTTC. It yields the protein CASSRSGGATYNEQFF. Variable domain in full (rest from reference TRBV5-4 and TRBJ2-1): ETGVTQSPTHLIKTRGQQVTLRCSSQSGHNTVSWYQQALGQGPQFIFQYYREEENGRGNFPPRFSGLQFPNYSSELNVNALELDDSALYLCASSRSGGATYNEQFFGPGTRLTVL.

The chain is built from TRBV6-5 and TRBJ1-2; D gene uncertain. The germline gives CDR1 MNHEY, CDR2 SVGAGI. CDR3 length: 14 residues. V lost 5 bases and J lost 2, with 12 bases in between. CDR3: CASSPGGGNYGYTF. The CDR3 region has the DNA TGTGCCAGCAGTCCCGGCGGTGGGAACTATGGCTACACCTTC.

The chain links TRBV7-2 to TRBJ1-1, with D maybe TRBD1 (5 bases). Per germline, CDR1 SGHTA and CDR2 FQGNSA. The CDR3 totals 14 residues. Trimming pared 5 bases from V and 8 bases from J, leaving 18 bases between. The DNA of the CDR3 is TGTGCCAGCAGCCCCCGGGGGGGGACCACCGAAGCTTTCTTT. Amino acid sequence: CASSPRGGTTEAFF. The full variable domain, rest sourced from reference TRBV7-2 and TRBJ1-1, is GAGVSQSPSNKVTEKGKDVELRCDPISGHTALYWYRQSLGQGLEFLIYFQGNSAPDKSGLPSDRFSAERTGGSVSTLTIQRTQQEDSAVYLCASSPRGGTTEAFFGQGTRLTVV.

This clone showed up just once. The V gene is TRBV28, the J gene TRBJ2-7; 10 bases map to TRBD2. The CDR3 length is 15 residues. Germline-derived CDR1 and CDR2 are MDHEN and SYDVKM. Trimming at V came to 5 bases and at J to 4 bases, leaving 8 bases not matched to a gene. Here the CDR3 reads CASSPASGSFYEQYF. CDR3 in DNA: TGTGCCAGCAGTCCGGCTAGCGGGAGTTTTTACGAGCAGTACTTC.

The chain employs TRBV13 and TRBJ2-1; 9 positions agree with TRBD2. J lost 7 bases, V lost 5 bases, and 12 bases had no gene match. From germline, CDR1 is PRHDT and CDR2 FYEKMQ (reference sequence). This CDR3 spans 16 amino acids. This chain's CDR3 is CASSPATWTSANEQFF. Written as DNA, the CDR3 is TGTGCCAGCAGCCCAGCAACCTGGACTAGCGCTAATGAGCAGTTCTTC.

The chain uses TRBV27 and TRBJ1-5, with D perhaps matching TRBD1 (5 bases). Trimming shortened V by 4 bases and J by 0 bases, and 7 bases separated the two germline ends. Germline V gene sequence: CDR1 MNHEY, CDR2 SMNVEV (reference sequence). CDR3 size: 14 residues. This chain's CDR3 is CASSWTFSNQPQHF. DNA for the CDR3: TGTGCCAGCAGTTGGACATTTAGCAATCAGCCCCAGCATTTT.

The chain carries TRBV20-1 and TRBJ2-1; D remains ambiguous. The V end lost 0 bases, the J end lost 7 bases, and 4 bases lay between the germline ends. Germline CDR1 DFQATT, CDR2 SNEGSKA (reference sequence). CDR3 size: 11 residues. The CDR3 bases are TGCAGTGCTAGAGATAGTAATGAGCAGTTCTTC. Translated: CSARDSNEQFF.

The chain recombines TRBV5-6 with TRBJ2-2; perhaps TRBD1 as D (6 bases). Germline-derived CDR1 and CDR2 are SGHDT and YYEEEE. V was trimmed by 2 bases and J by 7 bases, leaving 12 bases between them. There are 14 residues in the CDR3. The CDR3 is CASSLGSGVGELFF. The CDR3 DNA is TGTGCCAGCAGCTTAGGTTCAGGGGTCGGGGAGCTGTTTTTT.

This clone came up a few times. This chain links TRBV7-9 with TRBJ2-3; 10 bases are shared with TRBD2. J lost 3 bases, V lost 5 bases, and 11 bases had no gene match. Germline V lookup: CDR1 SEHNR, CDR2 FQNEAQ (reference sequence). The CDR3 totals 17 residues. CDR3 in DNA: TGTGCCAGCAGCCCTAGAGGGCTAGCGGGGGCTACAGATACGCAGTATTTT. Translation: CASSPRGLAGATDTQYF.

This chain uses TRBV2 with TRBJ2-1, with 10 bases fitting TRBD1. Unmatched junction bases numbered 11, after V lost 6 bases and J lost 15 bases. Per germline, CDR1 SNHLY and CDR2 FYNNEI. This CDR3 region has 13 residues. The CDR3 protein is CASSSGTGEILFF. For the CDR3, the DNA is TGTGCCAGCAGCTCCGGGACAGGGGAAATCCTGTTCTTC.